Following are 17 T cell receptor beta chains from one sample sequenced in a study of early T cells in non-severe SARS-CoV-2 infection. TCRdb reprocessed the 5' RACE reads via MiXCR and lists one record per CDR3 protein. This table has about 52,000 distinct CDR3 sequences, 6.2% appearing once. The sequencing input was whole blood. Receptor source: an adult who was a healthcare worker with PCR-confirmed SARS-CoV-2 infection or an uninfected control (not recorded which).

This clonotype was found a few times. The chain links TRBV20-1 to TRBJ1-2; D may be TRBD1 (5 bases). Germline loops: CDR1 DFQATT, CDR2 SNEGSKA (reference sequence). This CDR3 is built from 13 residues. Trimming removed 6 bases from V and 2 bases from J, with 13 bases in between. CDR3: CSARARHNYGYTF. The CDR3 DNA reads as TGCAGTGCCAGGGCGAGGCACAACTATGGCTACACCTTC.

The V gene is TRBV20-1, the J gene TRBJ2-7; the match to TRBD2 covers 14 bases. The ends lost 0 bases at V and 6 bases at J; junction bases unmatched: 4. The CDR3 loop spans 15 amino acids. Germline CDR1 DFQATT, CDR2 SNEGSKA (reference sequence). This CDR3 is CSARDPTSGGVEQYF. The CDR3 bases are TGCAGTGCTAGAGACCCGACTAGCGGGGGGGTCGAGCAGTACTTC.

This clonotype appeared a few times. The chain recombines TRBV11-3 with TRBJ2-1; TRBD1 or TRBD2 may be the D gene (5 bases each). V lost 1 base to trimming and J lost 7 bases, with 11 bases between them. Germline V gives CDR1 SGHNT, CDR2 YENEEA. The CDR3 covers 14 residues. The CDR3 nucleotides read TGTGCCAGCAGCTTAGGGGGACCCCGTAATGAGCAGTTCTTC. Its protein product is CASSLGGPRNEQFF.

The V gene is TRBV30, the J gene TRBJ2-3, with D hard to call. The germline V gene has CDR1 GTSNPN and CDR2 SVGIG (reference sequence). The CDR3 is 12 amino acids. V was cut by 8 bases and J by 1 base, with 10 bases left in between. The CDR3 loop is CARSWGTDTQYF. The CDR3 DNA sequence: TGTGCCCGTTCCTGGGGCACAGATACGCAGTATTTT.

This clonotype was seen many times. The chain combines TRBV12-3 or TRBV12-4 with TRBJ2-5, with 11 bases identical to TRBD2. Trimming cost V 3 bases and J 5 bases; bases outside gene matches: 5. This CDR3 has 15 amino acids. Here the CDR3 reads CASSFSGGAGETQYF. CDR3 nucleotides: TGTGCCAGCAGTTTTAGCGGGGGGGCCGGGGAGACCCAGTACTTC.

This clonotype was observed at least ten times. The V call is TRBV6-5, the J call TRBJ2-3; 9 bases align to TRBD1. The CDR3 covers 16 residues. Per germline, CDR1 MNHEY and CDR2 SVGAGI. V was pared by 2 bases and J by 8 bases, with 11 bases of the junction left unmatched. As DNA, the CDR3 is TGTGCCAGCAGTTACCAGACAGGGGGTTCACTTTTTACGCAGTATTTT. Its translation is CASSYQTGGSLFTQYF.

The rearrangement links TRBV28 to TRBJ2-6; a weak D match, TRBD2 (5 bases). Per the germline V gene, CDR1 is MDHEN and CDR2 is SYDVKM. This CDR3 comprises 15 residues. V lost 5 bases and J 2 bases, leaving 10 bases between the germline ends. The CDR3 region is CASSTVGAGANVLTF. The DNA of the CDR3 is TGTGCCAGCAGTACCGTCGGGGCTGGGGCCAACGTCCTGACTTTC.

The sample holds many counts of this clonotype. The CDR3 DNA sequence: TGTGCCAGCAGCGTACAGTACTCAGGGGCCTTCTACGAGCAGTACTTC. Amino acid sequence: CASSVQYSGAFYEQYF. This chain uses TRBV7-2 with TRBJ2-7, with TRBD1 as a possible D gene (6 bases). The germline V and J ends were trimmed by 5 bases and 3 bases, with 20 bases remaining between them. CDR1 is SGHTA and CDR2 is FQGNSA in the germline V gene. The CDR3 runs to 16 residues.

This clonotype showed up just a few times. CDR3 DNA: TGTGCCAGCAATCGGTCGGGATTTAATTCACCCCTCCACTTT. It yields the protein CASNRSGFNSPLHF. The chain combines TRBV6-2 or TRBV6-3 with TRBJ1-6, with no clear D. Germline values: CDR1 MNHEY, CDR2 SVGEGT. The CDR3 totals 14 residues. Trimming shortened V by 7 bases and J by 6 bases, and 13 bases separated the two germline ends.

Points on this clonotype: A much larger clone lies one base from this, so it may be a read error. This sequence joins TRBV11-3 and TRBJ1-1; the D gene is possibly TRBD1 (5 bases). Germline CDR1 reads SGHNT; CDR2 reads YENEEA. V lost 4 bases to trimming and J lost 7 bases, with 19 bases between them. The CDR3 loop spans 15 amino acids. CDR3 loop: CASSSSLGRGNEAFF. The CDR3 DNA reads as TGTGCCAGCAGCTCCTCCCTGGGACGGGGGAATGAAGCTTTCTTT.

This clonotype was observed at least ten times. The gene calls are TRBV20-1 and TRBJ1-1; no definite D call. Germline V gene lookup returns CDR1 DFQATT and CDR2 SNEGSKA (reference sequence). CDR3 length: 10 residues. Trimming cost V 0 bases and J 8 bases, with 4 bases left between them. The CDR3 loop is CSARETEAFF. Written as DNA, the CDR3 is TGCAGTGCTAGAGAGACCGAAGCTTTCTTT.

The chain joins TRBV29-1 to TRBJ2-1, with a possible D match to TRBD1 (5 bases). The germline V gene encodes CDR1 SQVTM and CDR2 ANQGSEA. V lost 0 bases to trimming and J lost 8 bases, with 8 bases between them. The CDR3 loop spans 12 amino acids. The CDR3 spells CSVEDLRDEQFF. In DNA form, the CDR3 reads TGCAGCGTTGAAGACCTCAGGGATGAGCAGTTCTTC.

This clonotype appeared many times. The J gene is TRBJ1-1, the V gene TRBV5-1; no clear D. Trimming removed 2 bases at V and 5 bases at J, with 10 bases between. Germline lookup yields CDR1 SGHRS and CDR2 YFSETQ. CDR3 length: 13 residues. CDR3 sequence (DNA): TGCGCCAGCAGCTTCGGAGGGAGGACTGAAGCTTTCTTT. Encoded protein: CASSFGGRTEAFF. Together with reference TRBV5-1 and TRBJ1-1, the CDR3 gives the full variable domain: KAGVTQTPRYLIKTRGQQVTLSCSPISGHRSVSWYQQTPGQGLQFLFEYFSETQRNKGNFPGRFSGRQFSNSRSEMNVSTLELGDSALYLCASSFGGRTEAFFGQGTRLTVV.

This clonotype came up many times. This chain connects TRBV20-1 to TRBJ2-3; 9 bases map to TRBD2. Germline V gives CDR1 DFQATT, CDR2 SNEGSKA (reference sequence). The CDR3 length is 16 residues. The J segment lost 6 bases and the V segment lost 0 bases, leaving 10 bases of the junction unmatched. CDR3 sequence: CSARDLSGGPRDTQYF. The CDR3 DNA reads as TGCAGTGCTAGAGATTTGAGCGGGGGGCCGCGGGATACGCAGTATTTT.

The chain uses TRBV5-8 and TRBJ1-1; possible D gene TRBD1, 5 bases. Trimming cost V 2 bases and J 4 bases, with 24 bases left between them. This CDR3 is built from 18 residues. Germline values: CDR1 SGHTS, CDR2 YDEGEE. As DNA, the CDR3 is TGTGCCAGCAGCTTACCCGTTGACGGTTACAGGCCGGGCACTGAAGCTTTCTTT. It is translated as CASSLPVDGYRPGTEAFF.

The sample holds a few counts of this clonotype. This sequence joins TRBV7-9 and TRBJ1-6, with TRBD1 identical over 7 bases. Germline CDR1 is SEHNR and CDR2 is FQNEAQ (reference sequence). The CDR3 extends over 20 amino acids. The V segment lost 1 base and the J segment 2 bases; nucleotides outside the gene matches: 14. CDR3 in amino acids: CASSLGQGTANRPYNSPLHF. The CDR3, as DNA: TGTGCCAGCAGCTTAGGACAGGGCACGGCCAATAGGCCCTATAATTCACCCCTCCACTTT.

This clonotype showed up many times. J is TRBJ1-3 and V is TRBV29-1, with D unclear. The germline V gene has CDR1 SQVTM and CDR2 ANQGSEA. V lost 8 bases, J lost 0 bases, and 8 bases lay in between. The CDR3 spans 12 residues. The CDR3, as DNA: TGCAGCATCTTTGGCTCTGGAAACACCATATATTTT. Its protein product is CSIFGSGNTIYF.